The source of this TCR beta chain is a study of blood T cell repertoires in COVID-19. Study summary: Specimens from acute and convalescent COVID-19 originated in the United States, Italy and Spain.

Germline V gives CDR1 DFQATT, CDR2 SNEGSKA (reference sequence). V shed 5 bases and J shed 8 bases, with 12 bases lying between them. CDR3 length: 11 residues. As originally analysed: Amplification from reference gene primers served as the basis for estimated nucleated cell counts. This table comes from immunoSEQ multiplex PCR, and its TCRdb copy is limited to in-frame clones, with some not included. The D gene and trimming were derived from the DNA, and the V and J assignments and clone size from that table. The sample lists 200,000 to 250,000 clones; about 90% were seen once. The J gene is TRBJ1-2, the V gene TRBV20-1; possible D gene TRBD1, 6 bases. Sequencing was carried out using peripheral blood. The source of this sequence is a man aged 18 to 35 with active or convalescent COVID-19. CDR3 nucleotide sequence: TGCAGTGCTCAAACAGGGTTGGGCTACACCTTC. This translates into CSAQTGLGYTF.